These 5 T cell receptor beta chains originate from one sample sequenced in a study of CD8+CD57+ T cells in acquired aplastic anemia. Genomic DNA served as template for TCR beta VDJ and CDR3 profiling. TCRdb re-analysed the reads in MiXCR, keeping a single row per CDR3 protein. The data contain about 160,000 distinct CDR3 sequences, roughly 48% of them singletons. Patients chosen for sequencing had CD8+CD57+ cells that had expanded, as shown by flow cytometry. The sequenced material came from sorted CD4+, CD8+, or CD8+CD57+ T cells (not recorded which) from PBMCs. These receptors were taken from a human donor with aplastic anemia.

This clonotype was seen at least ten times. The rearrangement uses TRBV5-1 and TRBJ2-7; 11 nucleotides match TRBD1. V trimming: 4 bases; J trimming: 4 bases; junction bases outside the gene matches: 7. This CDR3 region has 15 residues. Germline CDR1 and CDR2: SGHRS and YFSETQ. CDR3 coding DNA: TGCGCCAGCAGCATCGGACAGGGGGCTCCATACGAGCAGTACTTC. Translating gives CASSIGQGAPYEQYF.

There are a few counts of this clonotype. The chain combines TRBV2 with TRBJ1-2; the match to TRBD1 covers 10 bases. CDR1 and CDR2 (germline): SNHLY, FYNNEI. V lost 7 bases to trimming and J lost 4 bases; unmatched junction nucleotides: 6. This CDR3 has 14 amino acids. CDR3 amino acids: CASNTGTGAYGYTF. The CDR3 region has the DNA TGTGCCAGCAACACCGGGACAGGGGCCTATGGCTACACCTTC.

This clonotype was observed once. The rearrangement links TRBV5-1 to TRBJ1-5; D is unresolved. CDR1 is SGHRS and CDR2 is YFSETQ in the germline V gene. The CDR3 has 13 amino acids. V was cut by 0 bases and J by 1 base, with 2 bases left in between. The CDR3 reads CASSLESNQPQHF. CDR3 sequence (DNA): TGCGCCAGCAGCTTGGAAAGCAATCAGCCCCAGCATTTT.

At least ten counts were recorded for this clonotype. In DNA, the CDR3 is TGTGCCAGTAGTCCTCAGACCGGGGAGCTGTTTTTT. It is translated as CASSPQTGELFF. This chain uses TRBV19 with TRBJ2-2; D call uncertain. Germline V lookup: CDR1 LNHDA, CDR2 SQIVND (reference sequence). V shed 5 bases and J shed 5 bases, with 6 bases lying between them. The CDR3 is 12 amino acids.

There are many counts of this clonotype. This chain connects TRBV24-1 to TRBJ2-5, with TRBD2 matching over 10 bases. This CDR3 has 19 amino acids. J was trimmed by 1 base and V by 0 bases; bases with no gene match: 10. Germline assignment: CDR1 KGHDR and CDR2 SFDVKD. The CDR3 DNA follows: TGTGCCACCAGTGATTTGAAAACTAGCGGGGCACCCCTCCAAGAGACCCAGTACTTC. It codes for CATSDLKTSGAPLQETQYF.